This T cell receptor (beta chain) was captured in a study of blood T cells in healthy people across ages. Then a second PCR, running about 7 to 11 cycles, was carried out with a sample-barcoded 5' primer and a J-beta primer mix. Each CDR3 protein gets one entry after TCRdb re-called the 5' RACE reads with MiXCR. The sample gives a few hundred thousand distinct CDR3 sequences, around 27% of which show up once; approximately 3.6% is in the top ten. On this clonotype itself: The antigen remains undetermined.

Every sample gave at least 6 micrograms of total RNA when it was extracted. Whole-study findings and limits: Total diversity from one million sequenced T cells was likely underestimated.

Germline V lookup: CDR1 GTSNPN, CDR2 SVGIG (reference sequence). V was trimmed by 5 bases and J by 0 bases, leaving 10 bases between them. The CDR3 is made up of 13 amino acids. These records were also assigned to another study, of T cells of mothers and their children. That source notes: A second PCR was performed with the M1S primer. This primer added sample barcodes and 2-4 random nucleotides. Persistent microchimeric T cell clones were not found at ~100 per million sensitivity.

The sequence came from a boy between 2 and 10 years old in good health. The sample consisted of blood. The J gene is TRBJ1-1, the V gene TRBV30; tentative D call: TRBD1 (5 bases). Here the CDR3 reads CAWFIGVNTEAFF. In DNA form, the CDR3 reads TGTGCCTGGTTCATAGGGGTGAACACTGAAGCTTTCTTT.